This is a list of T cell receptor beta chains from one sample in a study of T cells in Graves' hyperthyroidism and ophthalmopathy. TCRdb called the multiplex PCR reads again in MiXCR, with one record for every CDR3 protein. Of approximately 300,000 distinct CDR3 sequences detected, roughly 19% appear once; the ten largest clones hold under 45%. The sequenced material came from blood. Receptors originate from a man in his fifties with Graves' ophthalmopathy. Each CDR3 is given with its conserved first and last residue. D genes are given only for firm matches. Only some rows state a clone size, as once, few, many or a class for expanded clones.

few	TRBV9	TRBJ2-5	TRBD2	TGTGCCAGCAGCGTTGCCCAGGGACTAGCGGGAGAGACCCAGTACTTC	CASSVAQGLAGETQYF
.	TRBV5-5	TRBJ2-5	TRBD2	TGTGCCAGCAGCCCCCAAGCGGGAGGGCGGTTGGAGACCCAGTACTTC	CASSPQAGGRLETQYF
many	TRBV12-3/TRBV12-4	TRBJ1-5	TRBD1	TGTGCCAGCAGTTTATGGACAGGGGCTGGTCAGCCCCAGCATTTT	CASSLWTGAGQPQHF
.	TRBV10-1	TRBJ2-2	TRBD2	TGCGCCAGCAGCACACAATCCTATGCTAGCGGGGCGAACACCGGGGAGCTGTTTTTT	CASSTQSYASGANTGELFF
.	TRBV11-3	TRBJ2-7	TRBD1	TGTGCCAGCAGCTCACAGGGGGAAGCCTACGAGCAGTACTTC	CASSSQGEAYEQYF
few	TRBV6-5	TRBJ2-7	TRBD1	TGTGCCAGCAGTTACGGGACAGGGGGCTCCTACGAGCAGTACTTC	CASSYGTGGSYEQYF
.	TRBV28	TRBJ1-5	TRBD1	TGTGCCAGCAGTTTAAACCCTGGTTTCACAGGGGGAGGTCAGCCCCAGCATTTT	CASSLNPGFTGGGQPQHF
.	TRBV9	TRBJ2-3	.	TGTGCCAGCAGCGTAGCCCCAGATACGCAGTATTTT	CASSVAPDTQYF
few	TRBV10-2	TRBJ1-1	.	TGCGCCAGCAGTGACTGGACAGAGAACACTGAAGCTTTCTTT	CASSDWTENTEAFF
many	TRBV5-1	TRBJ2-2	.	TGCGCCAGCAGCTTGGATTCCGGCGGGGAGCTGTTTTTT	CASSLDSGGELFF
few	TRBV12-3/TRBV12-4	TRBJ1-5	TRBD1	TGTGCCAGCAGGGGACAGGCCTTTAATCAGCCCCAGCATTTT	CASRGQAFNQPQHF
few	TRBV4-1	TRBJ1-1	TRBD1	TGCGCCAGCAGCCTAAGCGGGACAGGGCTAACTGAAGCTTTCTTT	CASSLSGTGLTEAFF
many	TRBV28	TRBJ2-7	TRBD2	TGTGCCAGCAGCCGAGGACTAGCGGGAGGCGAGCAGTACTTC	CASSRGLAGGEQYF
many	TRBV11-2	TRBJ2-7	.	TGTGCCAGCAGCTTAGATGGGGGGGCCGAGCAGTACTTC	CASSLDGGAEQYF
many	TRBV6-1	TRBJ2-5	.	TGTGCCAGCAGGGTACAGGGAGAGACCCAGTACTTC	CASRVQGETQYF
few	TRBV25-1	TRBJ2-5	TRBD1	TGTGCCAGCAGTCCCCAGACAGGGGAAGAGACCCAGTACTTC	CASSPQTGEETQYF
.	TRBV28	TRBJ1-5	.	TGTGCCAGCAGTTTGGACAGCAGTCAGCCCCAGCATTTT	CASSLDSSQPQHF
many	TRBV3-1	TRBJ2-3	TRBD2	TGTGCCAGCAGCCACAGGACTAGGCTGGATACGCAGTATTTT	CASSHRTRLDTQYF
.	TRBV19	TRBJ1-1	TRBD1	TGTGCCAGTAGACCCGTACAGGGGGCCAACACTGAAGCTTTCTTT	CASRPVQGANTEAFF
many	TRBV6-1	TRBJ2-5	TRBD2	TGTGCCAGCAGAACACCAGCGGGAGGAGAGACCCAGTACTTC	CASRTPAGGETQYF
few	TRBV6-2/TRBV6-3	TRBJ2-5	TRBD2	TGTGCCAGCAGTTACTCGCGGGAGGGCGAGACCCAGTACTTC	CASSYSREGETQYF
.	TRBV12-3/TRBV12-4	TRBJ1-5	.	TGTGCCAGCAGTTTCCAGGGGCAGCAGCCCCAGCATTTT	CASSFQGQQPQHF
.	TRBV12-5	TRBJ1-1	.	TGTGCTAGTGGCCCGGAGGCGGGAGCTTTCTTT	CASGPEAGAFF
many	TRBV3-1	TRBJ2-7	.	TGTGCCAGCAGCCAAGAGCAGGGGACGACCTACGAGCAGTACTTC	CASSQEQGTTYEQYF
many	TRBV2	TRBJ1-4	TRBD1	TGTGCCAGCAGTGGGGACAGGGGGCAAGGAGAAAAACTGTTTTTT	CASSGDRGQGEKLFF
many	TRBV28	TRBJ2-7	.	TGTGCCAGCAGTTTACCCCCCCGGGGAGCGGGCTCTCAAAGGTACGAGCAGTACTTC	CASSLPPRGAGSQRYEQYF
many	TRBV6-2/TRBV6-3	TRBJ2-4	.	TGTGCCAGCAGCCCTACAGGGAACATTCAGTACTTC	CASSPTGNIQYF
few	TRBV5-4	TRBJ2-7	.	TGTGCCAGCAGCCCCGGCGGGACAGCTGGGAACTACGAGCAGTACTTC	CASSPGGTAGNYEQYF
many	TRBV28	TRBJ1-1	.	TGTGCCAGCAGTTTATTATCCATACCTGAAGCTTTCTTT	CASSLLSIPEAFF
many	TRBV13	TRBJ2-1	TRBD2	TGTGCCAGCAGCTTGGGACTAGCGGGAGGGGGTGAGCAGTTCTTC	CASSLGLAGGGEQFF
many	TRBV2	TRBJ2-3	TRBD2	TGTGCCAGCAGTGAAGCGCCTAGCGGGACCTACCAGTATTTT	CASSEAPSGTYQYF
.	TRBV15	TRBJ2-3	.	TGTGCCACCAGCGAACCAGGGACTCCTAGCACAGATACGCAGTATTTT	CATSEPGTPSTDTQYF
few	TRBV16	TRBJ2-5	.	TGTGCCAGCAGCCAGGGGTCTGAGGAGACCCAGTACTTC	CASSQGSEETQYF
once	TRBV19	TRBJ2-1	.	TGTGCCAGTATAGGTCTCGGACTTCAGTCCTCCTACAATGAGCAGTTCTTC	CASIGLGLQSSYNEQFF
many	TRBV28	TRBJ1-2	.	TGTGCCAGCAGCCACACGGGAGGGGCTACGAACTATGGCTACACCTTC	CASSHTGGATNYGYTF
.	TRBV4-1	TRBJ2-7	.	TGCGCCAGCAGCCAGATACATCAAAGCTCCTACGAGCAGTACTTC	CASSQIHQSSYEQYF
.	TRBV18	TRBJ1-6	TRBD1	TGTGCCAGCTCACCAAAAACAGGGGATAATTCACCCCTCCACTTT	CASSPKTGDNSPLHF
many	TRBV20-1	TRBJ2-3	TRBD2	TGCAGTGCTAGAGGACTAGCGCACACAGATACGCAGTATTTT	CSARGLAHTDTQYF
.	TRBV6-5	TRBJ2-1	.	TGTGCCAGCAGTTACTCCCTCCGCAGTGAGCAGTTCTTC	CASSYSLRSEQFF
few	TRBV9	TRBJ2-5	.	TGTGCCAGCAGCGGAGGTCCGTTGGGGGAGACCCAGTACTTC	CASSGGPLGETQYF
many	TRBV11-3	TRBJ2-1	TRBD1	TGTGCCAGCAGCCAGAAGGACAGGACCTCCTCCTACAATGAGCAGTTCTTC	CASSQKDRTSSYNEQFF
many	TRBV28	TRBJ2-7	.	TGTGCCAGCAGGGGGTTAGTGTACTACGAGCAGTACTTC	CASRGLVYYEQYF
few	TRBV4-1	TRBJ1-5	.	TGCGCCAGCAGCCAAGACGGGACACCCGATCCAAGGCCCCAGCATTTT	CASSQDGTPDPRPQHF
.	TRBV9	TRBJ2-7	TRBD2	TGTGCCAGCAGCGTAGATAGCGGGTACGAGCAGTACTTC	CASSVDSGYEQYF
.	TRBV19	TRBJ1-5	.	TGTGCCAGTAGTAATTTAAAATCACCCCAGCATTTT	CASSNLKSPQHF
.	TRBV9	TRBJ2-3	.	TGTGCCAGCAGCGTAGTTGGGGAAGGTTACACAGATACGCAGTATTTT	CASSVVGEGYTDTQYF
many	TRBV5-1	TRBJ2-3	.	TGCGCCAGCAGACCGGAGGGGGATACGCAGTATTTT	CASRPEGDTQYF
many	TRBV5-1	TRBJ2-7	TRBD1	TGCGCCAGCAGGGCTGCAGGACAGGGTCACGAGCAGTACTTC	CASRAAGQGHEQYF
.	TRBV6-1	TRBJ1-1	.	TGTGCCAGCAGCGGCAACTTGGACCGTGGGAACACTGAAGCTTTCTTT	CASSGNLDRGNTEAFF
many	TRBV12-3/TRBV12-4	TRBJ1-1	TRBD1	TGTGCCAGCAATATCGACAGGGTGAACACTGAAGCTTTCTTT	CASNIDRVNTEAFF
.	TRBV28	TRBJ1-1	TRBD1	TGTGCCAGCAGTTCGCCGGGACAGGGAGCTTTCTTT	CASSSPGQGAFF